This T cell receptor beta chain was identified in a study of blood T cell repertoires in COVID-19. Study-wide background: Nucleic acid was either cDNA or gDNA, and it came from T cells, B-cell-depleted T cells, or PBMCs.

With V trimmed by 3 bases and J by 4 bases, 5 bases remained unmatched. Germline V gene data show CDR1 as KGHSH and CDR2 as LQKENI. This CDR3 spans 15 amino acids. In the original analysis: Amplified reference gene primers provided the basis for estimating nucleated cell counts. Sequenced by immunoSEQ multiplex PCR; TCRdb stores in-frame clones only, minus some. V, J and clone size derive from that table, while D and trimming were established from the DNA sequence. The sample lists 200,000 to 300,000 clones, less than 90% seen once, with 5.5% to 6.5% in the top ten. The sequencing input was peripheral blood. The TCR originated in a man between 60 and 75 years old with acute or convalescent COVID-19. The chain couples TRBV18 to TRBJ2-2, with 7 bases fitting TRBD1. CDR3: CASSPRQGGTGELFF. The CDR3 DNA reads TGTGCCAGCTCACCGAGACAGGGTGGCACCGGGGAGCTGTTTTTT.